A single sample is the source of the 32 T cell receptor beta chains below, sequenced in a study of spatial heterogeneity in lung cancer. The time point: blood at routine non-recurrence follow-up after resection. No cells were sorted before sequencing. The whole RNA sequenced was extracted from tumor, nontumor lung or frozen PBMC. One entry per CDR3 protein results from TCRdb running MiXCR on the 5' RACE reads. The sample shows about 26,000 distinct CDR3 sequences, 6% of them seen only once. The sequences come from PBMCs, collected at follow-up. The receptors here all came from a male donor with early-stage non-small cell lung cancer.

This clonotype was recorded many times. This chain joins TRBV4-3 and TRBJ1-1, with TRBD1 as a possible D gene (5 bases). This CDR3 has 15 residues. V was pared by 4 bases and J by 6 bases, with 18 bases between. The V gene's germline CDR1 is LGHNA and CDR2 YSLEER. DNA of the CDR3: TGCGCCAGCAGCCGCCGATCGGGGCCAGAATCTGAAGCTTTCTTT. It is translated as CASSRRSGPESEAFF.

This clonotype was seen many times. This chain connects TRBV20-1 to TRBJ1-4; 8 bases map to TRBD1. V trimming: 1 base; J trimming: 5 bases; junction bases outside the gene matches: 3. Germline lookup yields CDR1 DFQATT and CDR2 SNEGSKA (reference sequence). This CDR3 contains 14 residues. In DNA form, the CDR3 reads TGCAGTGCTAGAGTAGGGACAGGCAATGAAAAACTGTTTTTT. Protein product: CSARVGTGNEKLFF.

The table lists this clonotype with many counts. The CDR3 loop is CAWSVLINSPLHF. The CDR3 coding sequence is TGTGCCTGGAGTGTACTCATAAATTCACCCCTCCACTTT. The V and J genes are TRBV30 and TRBJ1-6, with D uncertain. The V gene lost 0 bases and the J gene lost 7 bases, with 7 bases spanning the gap. This CDR3 is 13 amino acids long. Looked up from germline, CDR1 is GTSNPN and CDR2 is SVGIG (reference sequence).

This clonotype was observed at least ten times. V and J are TRBV29-1 and TRBJ2-7; 7 nucleotides align to TRBD1. The CDR3 loop spans 12 amino acids. The germline gives CDR1 SQVTM, CDR2 ANQGSEA. Losses at the gene ends were 5 bases for V and 2 bases for J; bases not matched to a gene: 3. CDR3 region: CSVLGTAYEQYF. CDR3 nucleotide sequence: TGCAGCGTTCTCGGGACAGCCTACGAGCAGTACTTC.

This clonotype was seen ten or more times. V usage is TRBV7-6 and J usage is TRBJ2-2, with D possibly being TRBD2 (6 bases). The CDR3 loop spans 16 amino acids. Trimming left V 3 bases short and J 1 base short, with 12 bases between. Germline V gives CDR1 SGHVS, CDR2 FNYEAQ. Written as DNA, the CDR3 is TGTGCCAGCAGCTTGTTTGAGGGAGGGAACACCGGGGAGCTGTTTTTT. Its protein product is CASSLFEGGNTGELFF. Based on the CDR3 plus reference TRBV7-6 and TRBJ2-2, the full variable domain is GAGVSQSPRYKVTKRGQDVALRCDPISGHVSLYWYRQALGQGPEFLTYFNYEAQQDKSGLPNDRFSAERPEGSISTLTIQRTEQRDSAMYRCASSLFEGGNTGELFFGEGSRLTVL.

This clonotype was counted at least ten times. The genes are TRBV20-1 and TRBJ1-1; tentative D call: TRBD1 (5 bases). CDR3 size: 12 residues. The ends were cut back, 5 bases at V and 1 base at J, with 8 bases in the middle. Germline V gene data show CDR1 as DFQATT and CDR2 as SNEGSKA (reference sequence). The CDR3 reads CSAPTENTEAFF. CDR3 coding DNA: TGCAGTGCTCCGACAGAGAACACTGAAGCTTTCTTT.

The gene calls are TRBV5-6 and TRBJ2-1; a weak D match, TRBD2 (7 bases). This CDR3 has 15 residues. Between the trimmed V and J ends, which lost 4 bases and 9 bases, there was a span of 20 bases. Germline CDR1 and CDR2: SGHDT and YYEEEE. This CDR3 is CASSITGRVSAEQFF. CDR3 sequence (DNA): TGTGCCAGCAGCATCACAGGGAGGGTGAGTGCTGAGCAGTTCTTC.

This clonotype has only a few counts. The gene calls are TRBV5-1 and TRBJ2-1, with TRBD1 matching 7 bases. The germline CDR1 and CDR2 sequences are SGHRS and YFSETQ. J gave up 7 bases and V 3 bases, and 13 bases lay outside the gene matches. The CDR3 has 16 amino acids. This CDR3 is CASSSHGEGAKNEQFF. The CDR3 DNA is TGCGCCAGCAGCTCCCATGGAGAGGGGGCCAAGAATGAGCAGTTCTTC.

This clonotype was detected many times. The chain joins TRBV5-4 to TRBJ2-5; TRBD1 aligns across 12 bases. V trimming: 4 bases; J trimming: 5 bases; junction bases outside the gene matches: 6. Germline CDR1 is SGHNT and CDR2 is YYREEE (reference sequence). This CDR3 comprises 15 residues. CDR3 sequence reads: CASSPGTGGEETQYF. Here the CDR3 DNA reads TGTGCCAGCAGCCCCGGGACAGGGGGCGAGGAGACCCAGTACTTC.

This clonotype was found a few times. This chain uses TRBV11-3 with TRBJ1-1, with 8 nucleotides matching TRBD1. Per the germline V gene, CDR1 is SGHNT and CDR2 is YENEEA. The length of the CDR3 is 14 residues. V shed 1 base and J 4 bases; nucleotides not matched to a gene: 2. CDR3 DNA: TGTGCCAGCAGCTTAGTCAGGGGGCCCACTGAAGCTTTCTTT. Its translation: CASSLVRGPTEAFF.

This chain connects TRBV27 to TRBJ1-1; D unclear. Trimming stripped 3 bases from V and 2 bases from J, with 16 bases between. From germline, CDR1 is MNHEY and CDR2 SMNVEV (reference sequence). The CDR3 covers 16 residues. The CDR3: CASSFMGAGRNTEAFF. The DNA of the CDR3 is TGTGCCAGCAGTTTTATGGGCGCCGGTCGTAACACTGAAGCTTTCTTT.

This clonotype was observed a few times. The V gene is TRBV2, the J gene TRBJ2-7; 7 bases map to TRBD2. In germline, CDR1 is SNHLY, CDR2 FYNNEI. Germline trimming cut 5 bases from V and 3 bases from J; bases unmatched to any gene: 10. This CDR3 spans 15 amino acids. The CDR3 DNA reads as TGTGCCAGCAGTAGGTCCGCGGGGGAGCGCTACGAGCAGTACTTC. Encoded protein: CASSRSAGERYEQYF.

This clonotype was found many times. J is TRBJ1-1 and V is TRBV29-1, with a weak D call TRBD1 (6 bases). Germline CDR1 and CDR2: SQVTM and ANQGSEA. CDR3 length: 14 amino acids. The ends were cut back, 6 bases at V and 1 base at J, with 15 bases in the middle. The CDR3, as DNA: TGCAGCGTGGGTGCGGGGGCTACGAACACTGAAGCTTTCTTT. Its translation: CSVGAGATNTEAFF.

This clonotype was detected many times. The V gene is TRBV5-1, the J gene TRBJ2-7; TRBD1 matches at 7 bases. CDR3 length equals 14 residues. V shed 5 bases and J 0 bases; nucleotides not matched to a gene: 5. Germline V gene sequence: CDR1 SGHRS, CDR2 YFSETQ. CDR3 loop: CASSKDRASYEQYF. For the CDR3, the DNA is TGCGCCAGCAGTAAAGACAGGGCCTCCTACGAGCAGTACTTC.

This clonotype was seen ten or more times. J is TRBJ1-2 and V is TRBV6-5; 7 bases map to TRBD1. The CDR3 contains 16 residues. The ends lost 2 bases at V and 6 bases at J; junction bases unmatched: 12. CDR1 MNHEY and CDR2 SVGAGI come from the germline V gene. The CDR3 protein is CASSYPSSQGPDGYTF. As DNA, the CDR3 is TGTGCCAGCAGTTACCCATCCTCACAGGGGCCGGATGGCTACACCTTC.

This clonotype was seen repeatedly, ten times or more. This chain uses TRBV2 with TRBJ2-2; no clear D gene. CDR3 length: 13 residues. Germline V CDR1 and CDR2: SNHLY, FYNNEI. V was pared by 5 bases and J by 7 bases, with 11 bases between. CDR3 in amino acids: CASSIKSLGELFF. For the CDR3, the DNA is TGTGCCAGCAGTATAAAGAGCCTCGGGGAGCTGTTTTTT.

This clonotype has ten or more counts. The V and J genes are TRBV11-2 and TRBJ2-5; 7 bases match TRBD1. Germline assignment: CDR1 SGHAT and CDR2 FQNNGV. CDR3 length: 15 amino acids. V trimming: 2 bases; J trimming: 1 base; junction bases outside the gene matches: 4. CDR3 residues: CASSLNRGRQETQYF. CDR3 in DNA: TGTGCCAGCAGCTTAAATAGGGGGCGCCAAGAGACCCAGTACTTC.

This clonotype has ten or more counts. The V and J genes are TRBV24-1 and TRBJ2-2; D might be TRBD1 (6 bases). V shed 7 bases and J shed 2 bases, with 10 bases lying between them. CDR3 length: 14 amino acids. Per germline, CDR1 KGHDR and CDR2 SFDVKD. DNA for the CDR3: TGTGCCACCAGGAAACAGGGCAACACCGGGGAGCTGTTTTTT. Translating gives CATRKQGNTGELFF.

This clonotype was counted many times. This chain links TRBV7-2 with TRBJ1-4; no clear D gene. Germline CDR1 SGHTA, CDR2 FQGNSA. This CDR3 has 14 amino acids. The ends were cut back, 6 bases at V and 8 bases at J, with 16 bases in the middle. The CDR3 sequence: CASSRYADREKLFF. DNA of the CDR3: TGTGCCAGCAGTCGGTATGCCGATCGGGAAAAACTGTTTTTT. Filled out from reference TRBV7-2 and TRBJ1-4, the complete variable domain reads GAGVSQSPSNKVTEKGKDVELRCDPISGHTALYWYRQSLGQGLEFLIYFQGNSAPDKSGLPSDRFSAERTGGSVSTLTIQRTQQEDSAVYLCASSRYADREKLFFGSGTQLSVL.

This clonotype was seen many times. This chain connects TRBV5-1 to TRBJ1-2, with D tentatively TRBD1 (6 bases). Trimming took off 0 bases at V and 0 bases at J, with 9 bases between the two ends. The CDR3 runs 15 residues. The germline CDR1 and CDR2 sequences are SGHRS and YFSETQ. The CDR3 spells CASSLEGTTNYGYTF. The CDR3 DNA sequence: TGCGCCAGCAGCTTGGAAGGGACAACTAACTATGGCTACACCTTC.

This clonotype was observed a few times. The rearrangement joins TRBV20-1 to TRBJ2-5; 10 bases are a match to TRBD2. V gave up 2 bases and J gave up 0 bases; unmatched junction bases: 6. CDR1 is DFQATT, CDR2 SNEGSKA, per germline (reference sequence). This CDR3 has 16 residues. CDR3 bases: TGCAGTGCTAGATCCGGGCTAGCGGGAGACCAAGAGACCCAGTACTTC. Its translation: CSARSGLAGDQETQYF.

In this sample, this clonotype turned up many times. The rearrangement uses TRBV7-2 and TRBJ1-6, with no clear D. The CDR3 runs to 14 residues. Deletions cut 0 bases from V and 9 bases from J, with 9 bases between. CDR1 is SGHTA and CDR2 is FQGNSA in the germline V gene. This CDR3 reads CASSLAGSGSPLHF. CDR3 in DNA: TGTGCCAGCAGCTTAGCAGGGAGCGGTTCACCCCTCCACTTT.

This clonotype was recorded many times. J is TRBJ1-2 and V is TRBV6-5; tentative D call: TRBD1 (5 bases). CDR1 is MNHEY and CDR2 is SVGAGI in the germline V gene. The CDR3 covers 16 residues. V lost 2 bases, J lost 4 bases, and 17 bases lay in between. The CDR3 region has the DNA TGTGCCAGCAGTTACGGTCAGGGCCTCTGGGGCTATGGCTACACCTTC. It encodes CASSYGQGLWGYGYTF.

The chain combines TRBV28 with TRBJ2-2; possibly TRBD1 for D (7 bases). V shed 4 bases and J shed 4 bases, with 16 bases lying between them. This CDR3 is built from 16 residues. Germline values: CDR1 MDHEN, CDR2 SYDVKM. The CDR3 DNA reads as TGTGCCAGCAGTTCCGGAGCAGGGGGGAGCACCGGGGAGCTGTTTTTT. It codes for CASSSGAGGSTGELFF.

This clonotype was observed at least ten times. J is TRBJ1-1 and V is TRBV9, with 7 bases lining up with TRBD1. Germline V CDR1 and CDR2: SGDLS, YYNGEE. The CDR3 runs 15 residues. With V trimmed by 4 bases and J by 4 bases, 10 bases remained unmatched. The DNA for the CDR3 is TGTGCCAGCAGCCCGCGGACAGGCCCAGGCACTGAAGCTTTCTTT. This translates into CASSPRTGPGTEAFF.

This clonotype was detected many times. With a much larger clone just one base away, this may be a read error. V is TRBV7-9 and J is TRBJ1-5; 7 nucleotides agree with TRBD1. CDR1 is SEHNR, CDR2 FQNEAQ, per germline (reference sequence). The CDR3 contains 11 residues. CDR3 in DNA: TGTGTCAGCAGCTACGGACAGGTCCAGCATTTT. Amino acid sequence: CVSSYGQVQHF.

Ten or more counts support this clonotype. CDR3 residues: CSARTTSRRTDTQYF. In DNA, the CDR3 is TGCAGTGCGCGGACGACTAGCAGACGCACAGATACGCAGTATTTT. The chain couples TRBV20-1 to TRBJ2-3; 7 nucleotides align to TRBD2. The CDR3 length is 15 residues. The V and J ends lost 6 bases and 1 base, in that order; junction bases with no gene match: 10. Germline V gene data show CDR1 as DFQATT and CDR2 as SNEGSKA (reference sequence).

This clonotype was observed many times. The chain uses TRBV9 and TRBJ2-5, with D possibly TRBD1 on 5 matching bases. CDR3 length: 13 amino acids. Germline assignment: CDR1 SGDLS and CDR2 YYNGEE. V was trimmed by 4 bases and J by 2 bases, leaving 9 bases between them. CDR3 sequence reads: CASSLRVQETQYF. The CDR3 coding sequence is TGTGCCAGCAGCCTCAGGGTACAAGAGACCCAGTACTTC.

This clonotype was recorded many times. The chain employs TRBV4-2 and TRBJ2-5, with 8 bases matching TRBD1. This CDR3 contains 19 residues. The germline V gene encodes CDR1 LGHNA and CDR2 YNFKEQ. Losses at the gene ends were 0 bases for V and 0 bases for J; bases not matched to a gene: 12. CDR3 DNA: TGTGCCAGCAGCCAAGATCCCCCTATACAGGGGGTGTACCAAGAGACCCAGTACTTC. It encodes CASSQDPPIQGVYQETQYF.

This chain uses TRBV7-2 with TRBJ2-2; 8 bases align to TRBD1. CDR1 is SGHTA and CDR2 is FQGNSA in the germline V gene. The CDR3 totals 16 residues. V trimming: 1 base; J trimming: 1 base; junction bases outside the gene matches: 2. CDR3 sequence: CASSLGGTGNTGELFF. The CDR3 DNA is TGTGCCAGCAGCTTAGGGGGGACAGGGAACACCGGGGAGCTGTTTTTT.

The chain has TRBV6-2 or TRBV6-3 and TRBJ2-5, with D perhaps matching TRBD1 (6 bases). Trimming pared 6 bases from V and 0 bases from J, leaving 14 bases between. The CDR3 is 15 residues long. CDR1 is MNHEY, CDR2 SVGEGT, per germline. CDR3 sequence reads: CASSPLGADQETQYF. CDR3 coding DNA: TGTGCCAGCAGCCCCCTGGGGGCCGACCAAGAGACCCAGTACTTC.

In this sample, this clonotype turned up many times. The CDR3 DNA is TGCGCCAGCAGGGAGAGGGGGCTGGAGAACACTGAAGCTTTCTTT. Protein sequence: CASRERGLENTEAFF. The chain combines TRBV5-1 with TRBJ1-1; 7 bases are a match to TRBD1. Per germline, CDR1 SGHRS and CDR2 YFSETQ. The CDR3 consists of 15 residues. Trimming took 5 bases from V and 1 from J; bases not matched to a gene: 8.